Below, 16 T cell receptor beta chains from the same sample are listed, as sequenced in a study of cytomegalovirus exposure and HLA in healthy donors (dated 2017 in TCRdb). Receptor libraries were prepared by the immunoSEQ multiplex PCR assay. The multiplex PCR relied on a mix of 60 forward primers for TCR Vbeta segments and 13 reverse primers for TCR Jbeta segments. Drawn from immuneACCESS, this table holds only the in-frame rearrangements with V and J called that TCRdb kept. Clones are partly lost; checked studies trace under half to an unresolved V gene and leave the rest unexplained. For this sample the table gives over 130,000 clones, of which 80% were detected only once. Roughly 2.4% of the sample is held by the ten biggest clonotypes. Sequences were obtained from PBMCs. These receptors all stem from a man aged 50 to 60 in good health and CMV-seronegative.

As DNA, the CDR3 is TGTGCCACCACGCCCGGGACAGTGAACACTGAAGCTTTCTTT. The encoded protein is CATTPGTVNTEAFF. The chain joins TRBV15 to TRBJ1-1, with TRBD1 matching over 7 bases. V lost 7 bases to trimming and J lost 0 bases; unmatched junction nucleotides: 5. The CDR3 sequence is 14 residues long. CDR1 and CDR2 from the germline V gene are LNHNV and YYDKDF (reference sequence).

This clone was observed a few times. V is TRBV27 and J is TRBJ2-7; the match to TRBD2 covers 14 bases. V lost 5 bases to trimming and J lost 7 bases; unmatched junction nucleotides: 10. CDR1 and CDR2 (germline): MNHEY, SMNVEV (reference sequence). The CDR3 is made up of 16 amino acids. CDR3 residues: CASSPWRTSGRLEQYF. In nucleotides, the CDR3 is TGTGCCAGCAGTCCATGGAGGACTAGCGGGAGGTTGGAGCAGTACTTC.

The V gene is TRBV23-1, the J gene TRBJ2-1; tentative D call: TRBD1 (5 bases). TRBV23-1 is identified as an open reading frame with a role that is uncertain. The germline V and J ends were trimmed by 4 bases and 2 bases, with 6 bases remaining between them. The CDR3 loop spans 13 amino acids. Here the CDR3 DNA reads TGCGCCAGCAGTCGACAGACCTACAATGAGCAGTTCTTC. Translating gives CASSRQTYNEQFF.

The chain joins TRBV2 to TRBJ1-5, with 10 nucleotides matching TRBD1. Germline V gene data show CDR1 as SNHLY and CDR2 as FYNNEI. There are 16 residues in the CDR3. V lost 1 base to trimming and J lost 4 bases; unmatched junction nucleotides: 4. This CDR3 reads CASSEDRDRGNQPQHF. CDR3 nucleotide sequence: TGTGCCAGCAGTGAAGATCGGGACAGGGGAAATCAGCCCCAGCATTTT.

The chain has TRBV19 and TRBJ2-2; 7 bases align to TRBD1. This CDR3 has 15 amino acids. The germline V gene encodes CDR1 LNHDA and CDR2 SQIVND (reference sequence). V dropped 6 bases and J dropped 5; count of bases not matched to a gene: 9. CDR3 bases: TGTGCCAGTAGAGAGAGGGGGCGCGAAACCGGGGAGCTGTTTTTT. Translating it yields CASRERGRETGELFF.

The chain joins TRBV28 to TRBJ1-1; a weak D match, TRBD1 (5 bases). The CDR3 is made up of 12 amino acids. V shed 1 base and J shed 6 bases, with 6 bases lying between them. Germline-derived CDR1 and CDR2 are MDHEN and SYDVKM. As DNA, the CDR3 is TGTGCCAGCAGTTTATCGGGGGCTGAAGCTTTCTTT. Residues: CASSLSGAEAFF.

The CDR3 region has the DNA TGTGCCAGCTCACCCGGCGGAGATGGCTACACCTTC. This translates into CASSPGGDGYTF. The chain recombines TRBV18 with TRBJ1-2; D is undetermined. Germline-derived CDR1 and CDR2 are KGHSH and LQKENI. The CDR3 spans 12 residues. V shed 3 bases and J shed 6 bases, with 8 bases lying between them. The full variable domain, completed using reference TRBV18 and TRBJ1-2, is NAGVMQNPRHLVRRRGQEARLRCSPMKGHSHVYWYRQLPEEGLKFMVYLQKENIIDESGMPKERFSAEFPKEGPSILRIQQVVRGDSAAYFCASSPGGDGYTFGSGTRLTVV.

V gene TRBV11-2 combines with J gene TRBJ2-7; D is perhaps TRBD1 (6 bases). The CDR3 consists of 15 residues. V shed 5 bases and J shed 0 bases, with 14 bases lying between them. Looked up from germline, CDR1 is SGHAT and CDR2 is FQNNGV. The CDR3 DNA follows: TGTGCCAGCAGCCAAAGACAGGCCCTCTCCTACGAGCAGTACTTC. This encodes CASSQRQALSYEQYF.

The CDR3 bases are TGTGCCAGCAGTACAGAATTGCCTCAGCAGTACTTC. Translating gives CASSTELPQQYF. V and J are TRBV28 and TRBJ2-7, with D uncertain. This CDR3 is built from 12 residues. With 5 bases removed from V and 8 bases from J, the gap between germline ends came to 13 bases. Germline V gene data show CDR1 as MDHEN and CDR2 as SYDVKM.

This clone was observed a few times. This chain uses TRBV6-1 with TRBJ2-2, with a weak D call TRBD1 (6 bases). The CDR3 runs 14 residues. Per the germline V gene, CDR1 is MNHNS and CDR2 is SASEGT. V was trimmed by 5 bases and J by 7 bases, leaving 14 bases between them. CDR3 in DNA: TGTGCCAGCAGTTTACAGGGAAGGGGCGGGGAGCTGTTTTTT. It codes for CASSLQGRGGELFF.

CDR3 coding DNA: TGTGCCAGCAGCGTAGAATCTCCTAGAGGGGGTTGGGCCTACGAGCAGTACTTC. Translating gives CASSVESPRGGWAYEQYF. The rearrangement links TRBV9 to TRBJ2-7, with D possibly being TRBD1 (6 bases). The germline V and J ends were trimmed by 0 bases and 2 bases, with 21 bases remaining between them. The CDR3 consists of 18 residues. Germline values: CDR1 SGDLS, CDR2 YYNGEE. The full variable domain, completed using reference TRBV9 and TRBJ2-7, is DSGVTQTPKHLITATGQRVTLRCSPRSGDLSVYWYQQSLDQGLQFLIQYYNGEERAKGNILERFSAQQFPDLHSELNLSSLELGDSALYFCASSVESPRGGWAYEQYFGPGTRLTVT.

J is TRBJ2-1 and V is TRBV29-1, with no clear D. The length of the CDR3 is 10 residues. Germline V lookup: CDR1 SQVTM, CDR2 ANQGSEA. Trimming left V 8 bases short and J 6 bases short, with 8 bases between. CDR3 nucleotides: TGCAGCTTTCGCGGCAATGAGCAGTTCTTC. Amino acid sequence: CSFRGNEQFF.

The chain is built from TRBV5-4 and TRBJ2-3; 13 bases line up with TRBD2. This CDR3 contains 18 residues. Per germline, CDR1 SGHNT and CDR2 YYREEE (reference sequence). V lost 2 bases and J lost 4; bases outside the gene matches: 10. CDR3 nucleotide sequence: TGTGCCAGCAGCTTATTAGATGGACTAGCGGGAGAGGCAGATACGCAGTATTTT. Translated: CASSLLDGLAGEADTQYF.

The chain joins TRBV28 to TRBJ1-6, with D possibly being TRBD1 (5 bases). The V end was cut by 2 bases, the J end by 4 bases, with 12 bases between. The V gene's germline CDR1 is MDHEN and CDR2 SYDVKM. This CDR3 spans 16 amino acids. The CDR3 DNA follows: TGTGCCAGCAGTTTAGGGGCGGGGGGGTATAATTCACCCCTCCACTTT. Encoded protein: CASSLGAGGYNSPLHF. The full variable domain, rest sourced from reference TRBV28 and TRBJ1-6, is DVKVTQSSRYLVKRTGEKVFLECVQDMDHENMFWYRQDPGLGLRLIYFSYDVKMKEKGDIPEGYSVSREKKERFSLILESASTNQTSMYLCASSLGAGGYNSPLHFGNGTRLTVT.

This sequence joins TRBV6-5 and TRBJ1-1; 7 bases are a match to TRBD1. The CDR3 sequence is 15 residues long. The V gene end was trimmed by 5 bases and the J gene end by 2 bases; junction bases not matched to a gene: 8. Germline assignment: CDR1 MNHEY and CDR2 SVGAGI. The CDR3 reads CASSRPTGDNTEAFF. In DNA, the CDR3 is TGTGCCAGCAGTCGCCCCACAGGGGATAACACTGAAGCTTTCTTT.

The rearrangement links TRBV27 to TRBJ2-3, with 7 bases matching TRBD1. J lost 3 bases, V lost 6 bases, and 9 bases had no gene match. This CDR3 contains 15 residues. Per germline, CDR1 MNHEY and CDR2 SMNVEV (reference sequence). CDR3 region: CASSLGQTLTDTQYF. The CDR3 DNA follows: TGTGCCAGCAGCCTGGGACAGACCCTGACAGATACGCAGTATTTT.